The rows below give T cell receptor beta chains drawn from one sample of a study of blood T cell repertoires in COVID-19. Only in-frame clones appear in the TCRdb table, and some are missing; sequencing was by immunoSEQ multiplex PCR. The sample includes some 220,000 clones, 80% to 90% of them seen just once. The sequenced sample consisted of peripheral blood. The receptor set was obtained from a man aged 45 to 65 who had recovered from COVID-19. The CDR3 runs from the conserved cysteine through the conserved F or W. Each record gives: CDR3 length, D gene, clone size, V gene, J gene, CDR3 DNA, CDR3 protein. The D gene is left open where the match is weak. Part of the rows lack a size; the others show once, few, many or a class for expanded clones.

CDR3 length: 15
D gene: -
clone size: once
V gene: TRBV28
J gene: TRBJ2-3
CDR3 DNA: TGTGCCAGCAGTTGGACAGACCCTAGCACAGATACGCAGTATTTT
CDR3 protein: CASSWTDPSTDTQYF

CDR3 length: 14
D gene: -
clone size: once
V gene: TRBV7-2
J gene: TRBJ1-3
CDR3 DNA: TGTGCCAGCAGCTTAGCAGGGGCGGGAAACACCATATATTTT
CDR3 protein: CASSLAGAGNTIYF

CDR3 length: 16
D gene: TRBD1
clone size: -
V gene: TRBV28
J gene: TRBJ1-1
CDR3 DNA: TGTGCCAGCAGCCTCCTTCTAGGACAGGGAAACACTGAAGCTTTCTTT
CDR3 protein: CASSLLLGQGNTEAFF

CDR3 length: 15
D gene: TRBD2
clone size: once
V gene: TRBV7-9
J gene: TRBJ2-7
CDR3 DNA: TGTGCCAGCAGCTCACATAGCGGGAGGACGGGAGAGCAGTACTTC
CDR3 protein: CASSSHSGRTGEQYF

CDR3 length: 14
D gene: TRBD1
clone size: -
V gene: TRBV28
J gene: TRBJ1-5
CDR3 DNA: TGTGCCAGCTCCAGGGGGATAGAAAATCAGCCCCAGCATTTT
CDR3 protein: CASSRGIENQPQHF

CDR3 length: 14
D gene: TRBD1
clone size: once
V gene: TRBV11-2
J gene: TRBJ2-7
CDR3 DNA: TGTGCCAGCACCAGGGGGCGGACTAACTACGAGCAGTACTTC
CDR3 protein: CASTRGRTNYEQYF

CDR3 length: 17
D gene: -
clone size: few
V gene: TRBV28
J gene: TRBJ2-3
CDR3 DNA: TGTGCCAGCAGCGTAATTAGGAATGCGGGTGGCACAGATACGCAGTATTTT
CDR3 protein: CASSVIRNAGGTDTQYF

CDR3 length: 15
D gene: TRBD1
clone size: -
V gene: TRBV7-2
J gene: TRBJ1-5
CDR3 DNA: TGTGCCAGCAGCCCTCGGACAGGGAGCAATCAGCCCCAGCATTTT
CDR3 protein: CASSPRTGSNQPQHF

CDR3 length: 10
D gene: -
clone size: -
V gene: TRBV19
J gene: TRBJ1-1
CDR3 DNA: TGTGCCAGTGGGAACGGGGTAGCTTTCTTT
CDR3 protein: CASGNGVAFF

CDR3 length: 16
D gene: TRBD1
clone size: once
V gene: TRBV28
J gene: TRBJ1-4
CDR3 DNA: TGTGCCAGCAGCCCTTCTCGACAGGGCTTCCGGGAAAAACTGTTTTTT
CDR3 protein: CASSPSRQGFREKLFF

CDR3 length: 15
D gene: TRBD2
clone size: -
V gene: TRBV5-1
J gene: TRBJ2-1
CDR3 DNA: TGCGCCAGCAGCTTGGCTAGCGGGACGCCAAAAGGGCAGTTCTTC
CDR3 protein: CASSLASGTPKGQFF

CDR3 length: 16
D gene: TRBD1
clone size: -
V gene: TRBV28
J gene: TRBJ2-7
CDR3 DNA: TGTGCCAGCAGTACCCTTTACAGGGGTGGGCCCTACGAGCAGTACTTC
CDR3 protein: CASSTLYRGGPYEQYF

CDR3 length: 16
D gene: -
clone size: few
V gene: TRBV7-2
J gene: TRBJ2-3
CDR3 DNA: TGTGCCAGCAGCCCCGGGGGTGTTCAGGGCACAGATACGCAGTATTTT
CDR3 protein: CASSPGGVQGTDTQYF

CDR3 length: 14
D gene: -
clone size: -
V gene: TRBV4-1
J gene: TRBJ1-1
CDR3 DNA: TGCGCCAGCAGCCAAGATCTGGGGGGCACTGAAGCTTTCTTT
CDR3 protein: CASSQDLGGTEAFF

CDR3 length: 18
D gene: TRBD1
clone size: few
V gene: TRBV28
J gene: TRBJ1-1
CDR3 DNA: TGTGCCAGCAGTTTACTGGTGGCAGGGGGCCTTGGAGACACTGAAGCTTTCTTT
CDR3 protein: CASSLLVAGGLGDTEAFF

CDR3 length: 15
D gene: -
clone size: once
V gene: TRBV28
J gene: TRBJ2-3
CDR3 DNA: TGTGCCAGCAGCCGCGCGGGGACTAGCACAGATACGCAGTATTTT
CDR3 protein: CASSRAGTSTDTQYF

CDR3 length: 19
D gene: TRBD2
clone size: -
V gene: TRBV5-1
J gene: TRBJ2-6
CDR3 DNA: TGCGCCAGCAGCCTCGGGCTAGCGGAAGAAAATCCTGGGGCCAACGTCCTGACTTTC
CDR3 protein: CASSLGLAEENPGANVLTF

CDR3 length: 15
D gene: TRBD2
clone size: -
V gene: TRBV28
J gene: TRBJ2-7
CDR3 DNA: TGTGCCAGCAGTCAAGGACTAGCGGGAGACTACGAGCAGTACTTC
CDR3 protein: CASSQGLAGDYEQYF

CDR3 length: 11
D gene: -
clone size: -
V gene: TRBV3-1/TRBV3-2
J gene: TRBJ2-5
CDR3 DNA: TGTGCCAGCAGCCAACGGGAGACCCAGTACTTC
CDR3 protein: CASSQRETQYF

CDR3 length: 14
D gene: TRBD1
clone size: few
V gene: TRBV30
J gene: TRBJ2-4
CDR3 DNA: TGTGCCTGGAGTGTAGGGACAGGGGGAACCATTCAGTACTTC
CDR3 protein: CAWSVGTGGTIQYF

CDR3 length: 14
D gene: -
clone size: -
V gene: TRBV5-1
J gene: TRBJ2-7
CDR3 DNA: TGCGCCAGCAGCTTGGGACAGCCCCCCTACGAGCAGTACTTC
CDR3 protein: CASSLGQPPYEQYF

CDR3 length: 15
D gene: TRBD2
clone size: -
V gene: TRBV28
J gene: TRBJ2-7
CDR3 DNA: TGTGCCAGCAGTCCGAGGCTAGCGGGTCGCTACGAGCAGTACTTC
CDR3 protein: CASSPRLAGRYEQYF

CDR3 length: 16
D gene: TRBD2
clone size: -
V gene: TRBV5-5
J gene: TRBJ2-7
CDR3 DNA: TGTGCCAGCAGCTTGGGGCTAGCGGAGAGCTCCTACGAGCAGTACTTC
CDR3 protein: CASSLGLAESSYEQYF

CDR3 length: 16
D gene: -
clone size: -
V gene: TRBV28
J gene: TRBJ1-1
CDR3 DNA: TGTGCCAGCATCACGCCAGGGGTGGGGAAGAACAAGGAAGCTTTCTTT
CDR3 protein: CASITPGVGKNKEAFF

CDR3 length: 14
D gene: TRBD1
clone size: once
V gene: TRBV11-2
J gene: TRBJ1-1
CDR3 DNA: TGTGCCAGCAGTCGGGACAGGGGGCTCTCTGAAGCTTTCTTT
CDR3 protein: CASSRDRGLSEAFF

CDR3 length: 15
D gene: TRBD1
clone size: few
V gene: TRBV6-5
J gene: TRBJ1-1
CDR3 DNA: TGTGCCAGCAGTCTTACAGGGGGCCTGAACACTGAAGCTTTCTTT
CDR3 protein: CASSLTGGLNTEAFF

CDR3 length: 14
D gene: TRBD2
clone size: -
V gene: TRBV7-9
J gene: TRBJ2-7
CDR3 DNA: TGTGCCAGCAGCCCTAGCGGGAGAAGTGACGAGCAGTACTTC
CDR3 protein: CASSPSGRSDEQYF

CDR3 length: 12
D gene: -
clone size: -
V gene: TRBV5-1
J gene: TRBJ2-2
CDR3 DNA: TGCGCCAGCAGCTTGGTACAGTCGGAGCTGTTTTTT
CDR3 protein: CASSLVQSELFF

CDR3 length: 14
D gene: -
clone size: once
V gene: TRBV28
J gene: TRBJ1-4
CDR3 DNA: TGTGCCAGCAGTCCGAGTTGGCGGAATGAAAAACTGTTTTTT
CDR3 protein: CASSPSWRNEKLFF

CDR3 length: 15
D gene: TRBD2
clone size: -
V gene: TRBV10-1
J gene: TRBJ2-3
CDR3 DNA: TGCGCCAGCAGTGAGTCGGCGGGAGTCACAGATACGCAGTATTTT
CDR3 protein: CASSESAGVTDTQYF

CDR3 length: 14
D gene: -
clone size: -
V gene: TRBV10-2
J gene: TRBJ1-4
CDR3 DNA: TGCGCCAGCAGCGTCAGGGTTACTAATGAAAAACTGTTTTTT
CDR3 protein: CASSVRVTNEKLFF

CDR3 length: 17
D gene: TRBD2
clone size: -
V gene: TRBV3-1/TRBV3-2
J gene: TRBJ2-7
CDR3 DNA: TGTGCCAGCAGCCAAGCCTGGTCAATAGCGGGAGCCGACGAGCAGTACTTC
CDR3 protein: CASSQAWSIAGADEQYF

CDR3 length: 17
D gene: TRBD2
clone size: -
V gene: TRBV9
J gene: TRBJ2-2
CDR3 DNA: TGTGCCAGCAGCCCCAGACGGACTAGTTTCAGGGCCGGGGAGCTGTTTTTT
CDR3 protein: CASSPRRTSFRAGELFF